This T cell receptor beta chain was sequenced during a study of T cell changes during pregnancy in multiple sclerosis. Trimming cost V 2 bases and J 5 bases; bases outside gene matches: 4. This CDR3 spans 14 amino acids. Looked up from germline, CDR1 is SGHTA and CDR2 is FQGNSA. TCRdb keeps only in-frame clones here, not all; method: immunoSEQ multiplex PCR. The sample holds 80,000 to 100,000 clones, approximately 90% seen once. This clone was seen a single time. Sample: peripheral blood, taken in the second trimester of pregnancy. The V call is TRBV7-2, the J call TRBJ2-3; TRBD1 matches at 7 bases. This clonotype was sampled from a female donor in good health, enrolled as a control in a pregnancy study. Here the CDR3 reads CASSLRGPEDTQYF. The CDR3 DNA follows: TGTGCCAGCAGCTTAAGGGGGCCCGAAGATACGCAGTATTTT.